The present T cell receptor (beta chain) was sequenced within a study of cytomegalovirus exposure and HLA in healthy donors. Overall study findings and caveats: A later analysis linked a missense DCLRE1C variant to TCR beta V- and J-gene trimming.

This clone appeared once. Its antigen is currently unknown. Additional DNA sequences in this sample encode the identical CDR3. The CDR3 loop spans 17 amino acids. Trimming cost V 0 bases and J 4 bases, with 18 bases left between them. CDR1 and CDR2 from the germline V gene are SGDLS and YYNGEE. The study sampled nominally healthy donors, though unrecorded immune exposures were likely. The PCR ran on 60 Vbeta and 13 Jbeta primers. Only in-frame clones appear in the TCRdb table, and some are missing; sequencing was by immunoSEQ multiplex PCR. The sample holds about 190,000 clones, around 83% seen once. The sequenced sample was PBMCs. The chain employs TRBV9 and TRBJ2-3, with D perhaps matching TRBD1 (5 bases). This receptor was taken from a man aged 45 to 65 in good health and CMV-seronegative. In DNA form, the CDR3 reads TGTGCCAGCAGCGTAGGTGGTGGAGTCAGGGTGGCAGATACGCAGTATTTT. This translates into CASSVGGGVRVADTQYF.